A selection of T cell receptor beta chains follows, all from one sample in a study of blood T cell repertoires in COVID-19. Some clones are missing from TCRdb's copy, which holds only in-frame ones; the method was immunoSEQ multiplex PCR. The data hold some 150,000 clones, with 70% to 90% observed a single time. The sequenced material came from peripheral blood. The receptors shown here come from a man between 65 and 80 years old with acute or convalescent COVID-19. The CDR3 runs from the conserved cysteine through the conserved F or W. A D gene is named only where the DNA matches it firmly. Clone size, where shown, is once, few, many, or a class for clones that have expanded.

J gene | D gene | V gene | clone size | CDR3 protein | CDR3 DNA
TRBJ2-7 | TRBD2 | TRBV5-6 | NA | CASSSDRLADSYEQYF | TGTGCCAGCAGCTCCGATCGACTAGCGGACTCCTACGAGCAGTACTTC
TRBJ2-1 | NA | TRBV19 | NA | CASTPDSYNEQFF | TGTGCCAGTACCCCAGACAGCTACAATGAGCAGTTCTTC
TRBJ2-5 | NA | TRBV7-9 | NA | CASSSPPEGQYQETQYF | TGTGCCAGCAGCTCCCCCCCGGAGGGCCAGTACCAAGAGACCCAGTACTTC
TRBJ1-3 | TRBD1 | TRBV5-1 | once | CASRRGEGASGNTIYF | TGCGCCAGCCGGCGGGGGGAGGGGGCCTCTGGAAACACCATATATTTT
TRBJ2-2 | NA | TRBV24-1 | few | CATSGDTHGTGELFF | TGTGCCACCAGTGGGGACACCCATGGCACCGGGGAGCTGTTTTTT
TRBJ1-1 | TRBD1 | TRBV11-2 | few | CASSSLGQVTGEAFF | TGTGCCAGCAGCTCCCTCGGACAGGTAACGGGTGAAGCTTTCTTT
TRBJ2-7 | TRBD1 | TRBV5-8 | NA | CASSLPPTTGTGYGEQYF | TGTGCCAGCAGCCTCCCCCCGACAACCGGGACAGGGTACGGCGAGCAGTACTTC
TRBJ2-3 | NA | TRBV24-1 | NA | CATSDFGSPRGDTQYF | TGTGCCACCAGTGACTTCGGGAGCCCGCGAGGAGATACGCAGTATTTT
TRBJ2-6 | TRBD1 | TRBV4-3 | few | CASSQGQGPGANVLTF | TGCGCCAGCAGCCAAGGACAGGGCCCTGGGGCCAACGTCCTGACTTTC
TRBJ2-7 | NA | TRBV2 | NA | CASRTLYEQYF | TGTGCCAGCAGGACACTTTACGAGCAGTACTTC
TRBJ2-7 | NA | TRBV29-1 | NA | CSAVRDTTYEQYF | TGCAGCGCCGTCCGTGACACCACTTACGAGCAGTACTTC
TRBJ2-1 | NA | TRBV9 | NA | CASSVAGGNEQFF | TGTGCCAGCAGCGTAGCCGGGGGCAATGAGCAGTTCTTC
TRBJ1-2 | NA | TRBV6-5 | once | CASRDRYGYTF | TGTGCCAGCCGAGACAGATATGGCTACACCTTC
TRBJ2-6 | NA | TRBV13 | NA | CASSLNGIDRVLTF | TGTGCCAGCAGCTTAAACGGTATCGATCGCGTCCTGACTTTC
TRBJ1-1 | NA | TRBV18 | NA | CASSPRGDTMNTEAFF | TGTGCCAGCTCACCTCGGGGGGACACCATGAACACTGAAGCTTTCTTT
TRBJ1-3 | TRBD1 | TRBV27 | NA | CARLPGQGFSGNTIYF | TGTGCCAGACTCCCGGGACAGGGGTTCTCTGGAAACACCATATATTTT
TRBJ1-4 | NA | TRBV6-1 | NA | CASSEVTHQGEKLFF | TGTGCCAGCAGTGAGGTGACACACCAGGGGGAAAAACTGTTTTTT
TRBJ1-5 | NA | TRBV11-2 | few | CASSSEMNQPQHF | TGTGCCAGCAGCTCGGAGATGAATCAGCCCCAGCATTTT
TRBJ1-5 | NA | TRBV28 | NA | CASSSWTASNQPQHF | TGTGCCAGCAGTTCGTGGACTGCTAGCAATCAGCCCCAGCATTTT
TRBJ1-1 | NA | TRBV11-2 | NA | CASSLVSYGNTEAFF | TGTGCCAGCAGCTTAGTCTCTTACGGGAACACTGAAGCTTTCTTT
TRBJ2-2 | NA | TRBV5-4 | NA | CASSIQNTGELFF | TGTGCCAGCAGCATACAGAACACCGGGGAGCTGTTTTTT
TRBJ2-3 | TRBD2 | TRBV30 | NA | CAWRLAGVTDTQYF | TGTGCCTGGAGACTAGCGGGAGTCACAGATACGCAGTATTTT
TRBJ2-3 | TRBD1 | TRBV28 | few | CANRDRSTDTQYF | TGTGCCAACCGGGACAGGAGCACAGATACGCAGTATTTT
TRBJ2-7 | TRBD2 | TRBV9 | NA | CASSVAAGGPYEQYF | TGTGCCAGCAGCGTAGCGGCGGGAGGGCCCTACGAGCAGTACTTC
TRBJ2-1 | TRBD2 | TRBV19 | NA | CASSNQAGGSYNEQFF | TGTGCCAGTAGTAACCAAGCGGGAGGCTCCTACAATGAGCAGTTCTTC
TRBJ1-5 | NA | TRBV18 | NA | CASSPVQGISQPQHF | TGTGCCAGCTCACCAGTACAGGGAATTAGTCAGCCCCAGCATTTT
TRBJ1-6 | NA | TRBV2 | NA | CASGREGGDSPLHF | TGTGCCAGCGGGAGGGAAGGCGGGGATTCACCCCTCCACTTT
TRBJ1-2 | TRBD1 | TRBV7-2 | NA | CASSPAGTGPANYGYTF | TGTGCCAGCAGCCCCGCCGGGACAGGGCCAGCTAACTATGGCTACACCTTC
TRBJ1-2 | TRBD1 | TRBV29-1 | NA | CSVTGEYGYTF | TGCAGCGTGACAGGGGAATATGGCTACACCTTC
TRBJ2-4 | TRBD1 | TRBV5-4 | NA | CASSSQGAGTKNIQYF | TGTGCCAGCTCTTCACAGGGGGCCGGGACCAAAAACATTCAGTACTTC
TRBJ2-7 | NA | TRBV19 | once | CASSTGQPLSYEQYF | TGTGCCAGTAGTACTGGGCAGCCCTTGTCCTACGAGCAGTACTTC
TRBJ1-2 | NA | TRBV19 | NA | CASSLNRVEGYTF | TGTGCCAGTAGCCTTAACAGGGTAGAGGGCTACACCTTC
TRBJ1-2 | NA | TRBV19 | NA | CASSIGPGNYGYTF | TGTGCCAGTAGTATCGGCCCAGGAAACTATGGCTACACCTTC
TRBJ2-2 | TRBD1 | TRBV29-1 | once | CSAIRTGAGELFF | TGCAGCGCCATACGGACAGGGGCCGGGGAGCTGTTTTTT
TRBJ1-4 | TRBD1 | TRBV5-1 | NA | CASSLLQGNEKLFF | TGCGCCAGCAGCTTGTTACAGGGGAATGAAAAACTGTTTTTT
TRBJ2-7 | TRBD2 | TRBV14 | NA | CASSQARTSGNYEQYF | TGTGCCAGCAGCCAAGCGCGGACTAGCGGGAATTACGAGCAGTACTTC
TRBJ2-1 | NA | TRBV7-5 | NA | CARSLKGGQKSLRGYNEQFF | TGTGCCAGAAGCTTAAAGGGGGGACAGAAAAGCCTCAGAGGCTACAATGAGCAGTTCTTC
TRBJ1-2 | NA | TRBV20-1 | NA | CSALTGSYTF | TGCAGTGCCCTAACGGGGTCATACACCTTC
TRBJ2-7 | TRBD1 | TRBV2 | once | CASSGTAIYEQYF | TGTGCCAGCAGCGGGACAGCGATCTACGAGCAGTACTTC
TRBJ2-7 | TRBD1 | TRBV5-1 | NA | CASSKTGDSSYEQYF | TGCGCCAGCAGCAAGACAGGGGATAGTTCCTACGAGCAGTACTTC
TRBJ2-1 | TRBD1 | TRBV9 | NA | CASSFTGGNEQFF | TGTGCCAGCAGCTTTACAGGGGGCAATGAGCAGTTCTTC
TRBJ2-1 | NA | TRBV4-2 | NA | CASSQDISGGKYNEQFF | TGTGCCAGCAGCCAAGATATCAGCGGAGGGAAATACAATGAGCAGTTCTTC
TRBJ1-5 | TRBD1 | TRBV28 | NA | CASTLNRGHQPQHF | TGTGCCAGCACCCTTAACAGGGGGCATCAGCCCCAGCATTTT
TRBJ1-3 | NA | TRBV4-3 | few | CASSQEQGARNTIYF | TGCGCCAGCAGCCAAGAGCAGGGTGCAAGAAACACCATATATTTT
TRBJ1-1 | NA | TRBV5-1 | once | CASSLIRGGMNTEAFF | TGCGCCAGCAGCTTGATCCGGGGAGGAATGAACACTGAAGCTTTCTTT
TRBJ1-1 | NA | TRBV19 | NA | CASSHGQLNTEAFF | TGTGCCAGTAGTCATGGACAGCTGAACACTGAAGCTTTCTTT
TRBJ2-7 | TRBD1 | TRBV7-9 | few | CASSTGQTYEQYF | TGTGCCAGCAGCACGGGACAGACCTACGAGCAGTACTTC
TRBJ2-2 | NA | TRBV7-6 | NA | CASSHRDKIYTGELFF | TGTGCCAGCAGCCACCGGGACAAGATTTACACCGGGGAGCTGTTTTTT
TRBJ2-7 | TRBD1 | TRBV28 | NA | CASRRTGPLEQYF | TGTGCCAGCAGGCGGACAGGGCCCCTCGAGCAGTACTTC
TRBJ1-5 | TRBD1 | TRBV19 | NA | CASSAPQGAEGNQPQHF | TGTGCCAGTAGCGCACCTCAGGGGGCGGAGGGGAATCAGCCCCAGCATTTT
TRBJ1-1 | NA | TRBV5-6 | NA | CASSVDTEAFF | TGTGCCAGCAGCGTAGACACTGAAGCTTTCTTT
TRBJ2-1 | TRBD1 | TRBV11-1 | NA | CASSLIRGQYNEQFF | TGTGCCAGCAGCTTAATCAGGGGGCAATACAATGAGCAGTTCTTC